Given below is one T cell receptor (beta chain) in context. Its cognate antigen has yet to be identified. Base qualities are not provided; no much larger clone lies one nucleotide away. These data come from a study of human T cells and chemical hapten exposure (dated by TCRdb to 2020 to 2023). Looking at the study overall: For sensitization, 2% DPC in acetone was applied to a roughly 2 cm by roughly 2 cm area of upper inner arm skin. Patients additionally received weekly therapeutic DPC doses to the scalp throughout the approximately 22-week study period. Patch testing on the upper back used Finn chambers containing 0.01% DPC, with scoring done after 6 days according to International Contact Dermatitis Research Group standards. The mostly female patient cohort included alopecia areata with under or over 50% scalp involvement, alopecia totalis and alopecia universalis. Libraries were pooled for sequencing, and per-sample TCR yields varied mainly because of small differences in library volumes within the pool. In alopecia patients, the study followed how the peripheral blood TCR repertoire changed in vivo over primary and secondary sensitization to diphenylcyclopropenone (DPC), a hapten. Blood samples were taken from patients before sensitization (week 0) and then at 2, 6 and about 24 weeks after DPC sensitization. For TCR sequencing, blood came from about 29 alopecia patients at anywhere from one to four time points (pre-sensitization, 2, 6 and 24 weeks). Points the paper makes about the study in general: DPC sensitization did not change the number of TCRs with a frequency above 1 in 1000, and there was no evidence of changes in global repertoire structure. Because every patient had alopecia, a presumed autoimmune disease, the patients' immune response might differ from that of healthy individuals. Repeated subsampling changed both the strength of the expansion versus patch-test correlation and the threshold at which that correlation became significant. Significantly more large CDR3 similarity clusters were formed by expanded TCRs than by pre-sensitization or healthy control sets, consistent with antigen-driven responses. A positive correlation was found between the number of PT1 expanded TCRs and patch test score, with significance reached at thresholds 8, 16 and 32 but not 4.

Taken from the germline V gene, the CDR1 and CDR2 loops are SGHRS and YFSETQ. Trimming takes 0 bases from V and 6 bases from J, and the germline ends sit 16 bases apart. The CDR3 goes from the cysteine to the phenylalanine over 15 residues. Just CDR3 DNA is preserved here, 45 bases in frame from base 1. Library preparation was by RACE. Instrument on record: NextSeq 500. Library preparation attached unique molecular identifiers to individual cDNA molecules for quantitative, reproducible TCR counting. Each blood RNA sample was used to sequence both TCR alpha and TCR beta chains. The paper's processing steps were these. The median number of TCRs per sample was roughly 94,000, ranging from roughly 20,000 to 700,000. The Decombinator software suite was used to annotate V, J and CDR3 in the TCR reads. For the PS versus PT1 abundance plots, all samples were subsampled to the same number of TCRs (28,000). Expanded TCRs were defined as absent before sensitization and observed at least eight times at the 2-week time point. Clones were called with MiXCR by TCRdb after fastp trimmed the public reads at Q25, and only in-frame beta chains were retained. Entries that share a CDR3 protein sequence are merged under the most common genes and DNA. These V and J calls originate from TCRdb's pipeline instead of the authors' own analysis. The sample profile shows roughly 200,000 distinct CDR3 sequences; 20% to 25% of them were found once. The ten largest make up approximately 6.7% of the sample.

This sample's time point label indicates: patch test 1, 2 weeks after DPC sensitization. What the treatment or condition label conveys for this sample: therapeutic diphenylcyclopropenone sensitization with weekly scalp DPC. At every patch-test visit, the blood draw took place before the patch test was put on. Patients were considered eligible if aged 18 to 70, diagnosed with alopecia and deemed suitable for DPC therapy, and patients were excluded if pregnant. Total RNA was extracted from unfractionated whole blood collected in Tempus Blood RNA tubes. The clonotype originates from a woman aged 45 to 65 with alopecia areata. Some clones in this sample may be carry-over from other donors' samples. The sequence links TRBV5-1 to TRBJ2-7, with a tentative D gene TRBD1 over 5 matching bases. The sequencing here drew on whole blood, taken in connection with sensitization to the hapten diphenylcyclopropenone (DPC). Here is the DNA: TGCGCCAGCAGCTTGGATGGACACCGGACATCCGAGCAGTACTTC. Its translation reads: CASSLDGHRTSEQYF.